This TCR beta chain came from a study of blood T cell repertoires in COVID-19. Study overall: Acute-phase and convalescent COVID-19 samples originated in the United States, Italy and Spain. T cells, B-cell-depleted T cells, or PBMCs provided the cDNA or gDNA that served as material.

Germline V CDR1 and CDR2: SGHAT, FQNNGV. The ends lost 0 bases at V and 4 bases at J; junction bases unmatched: 5. The CDR3 sequence is 18 residues long. Authors' processing steps: For nucleated cells, counts were estimated from reference gene primer amplification. Produced via immunoSEQ multiplex PCR; TCRdb's table is partial and in-frame only. V and J calls plus clone size are reproduced from that table; the DNA served to infer D and trimming. The sample has some 150,000 clones, around nine tenths seen once. The sequence derives from a woman in her fifties or sixties with active or convalescent COVID-19. Input material: peripheral blood. The chain couples TRBV11-2 to TRBJ2-3; 15 bases are shared with TRBD2. CDR3 DNA sequence: TGTGCCAGCAGCTTAGAGGGGACTAGCGGGAGGTTGGCAGATACGCAGTATTTT. It codes for CASSLEGTSGRLADTQYF.